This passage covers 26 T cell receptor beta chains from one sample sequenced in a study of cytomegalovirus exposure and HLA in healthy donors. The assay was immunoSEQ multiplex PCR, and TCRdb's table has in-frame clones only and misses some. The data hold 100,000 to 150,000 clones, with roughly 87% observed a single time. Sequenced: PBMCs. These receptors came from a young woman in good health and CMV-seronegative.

As DNA, the CDR3 is TGCGCCAGCAGTGAAACAGGGTATGGACAGCCCCAGCATTTT. It encodes CASSETGYGQPQHF. V usage is TRBV10-1 and J usage is TRBJ1-5; maybe TRBD1 (6 bases). The CDR3 spans 14 residues. Trimming stripped 3 bases from V and 7 bases from J, with 13 bases between. CDR1 and CDR2 (germline): WNHNN, SYGVQD (reference sequence).

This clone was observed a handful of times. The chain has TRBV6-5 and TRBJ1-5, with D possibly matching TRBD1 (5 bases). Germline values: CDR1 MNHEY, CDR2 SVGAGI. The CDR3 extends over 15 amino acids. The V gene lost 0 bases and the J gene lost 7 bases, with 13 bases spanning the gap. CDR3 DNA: TGTGCCAGCAGTTACTCGACAGATTCCGCCCAGCCCCAGCATTTT. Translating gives CASSYSTDSAQPQHF.

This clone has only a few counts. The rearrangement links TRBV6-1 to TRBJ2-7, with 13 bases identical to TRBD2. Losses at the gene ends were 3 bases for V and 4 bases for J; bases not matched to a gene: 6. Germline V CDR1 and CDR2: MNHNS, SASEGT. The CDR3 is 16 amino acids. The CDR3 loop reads CASSDPGLAGRYEQYF. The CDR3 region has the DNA TGTGCCAGCAGTGACCCGGGACTAGCGGGAAGATACGAGCAGTACTTC.

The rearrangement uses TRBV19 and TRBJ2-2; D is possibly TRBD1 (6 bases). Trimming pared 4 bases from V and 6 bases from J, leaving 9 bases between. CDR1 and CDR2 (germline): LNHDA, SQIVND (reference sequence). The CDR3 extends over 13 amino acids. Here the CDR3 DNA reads TGTGCCAGTAGTACCAGACAGGCCGGGGAGCTGTTTTTT. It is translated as CASSTRQAGELFF.

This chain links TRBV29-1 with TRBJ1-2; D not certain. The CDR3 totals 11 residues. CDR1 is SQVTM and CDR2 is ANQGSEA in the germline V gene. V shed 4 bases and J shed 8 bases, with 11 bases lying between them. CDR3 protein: CSVVHPGGYTF. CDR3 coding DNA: TGCAGCGTTGTTCATCCGGGAGGCTACACCTTC.

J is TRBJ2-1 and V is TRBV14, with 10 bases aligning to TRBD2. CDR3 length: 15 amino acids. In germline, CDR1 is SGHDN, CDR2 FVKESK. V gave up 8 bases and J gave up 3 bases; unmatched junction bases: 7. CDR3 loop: CASGTRTSGYNEQFF. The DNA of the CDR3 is TGTGCCAGCGGGACACGGACTAGCGGCTACAATGAGCAGTTCTTC.

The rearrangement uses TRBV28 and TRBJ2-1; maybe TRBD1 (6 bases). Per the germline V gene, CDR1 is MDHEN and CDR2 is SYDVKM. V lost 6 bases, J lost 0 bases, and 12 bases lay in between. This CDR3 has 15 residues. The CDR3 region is CASRDSVGSYNEQFF. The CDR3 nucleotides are TGTGCCAGCAGGGACAGCGTGGGCTCCTACAATGAGCAGTTCTTC.

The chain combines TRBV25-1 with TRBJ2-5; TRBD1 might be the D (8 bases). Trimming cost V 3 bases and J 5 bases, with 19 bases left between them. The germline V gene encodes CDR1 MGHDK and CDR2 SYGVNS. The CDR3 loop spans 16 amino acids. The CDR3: CASSDSQGARGETQYF. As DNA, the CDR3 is TGTGCCAGCAGTGATTCGCAGGGGGCGCGGGGGGAGACCCAGTACTTC.

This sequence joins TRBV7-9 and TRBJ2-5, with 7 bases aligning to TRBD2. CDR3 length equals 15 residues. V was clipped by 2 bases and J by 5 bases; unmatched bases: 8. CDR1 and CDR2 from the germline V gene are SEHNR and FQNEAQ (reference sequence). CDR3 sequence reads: CASSLTDGRGETQYF. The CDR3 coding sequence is TGTGCCAGCAGCTTAACGGACGGGCGGGGGGAGACCCAGTACTTC.

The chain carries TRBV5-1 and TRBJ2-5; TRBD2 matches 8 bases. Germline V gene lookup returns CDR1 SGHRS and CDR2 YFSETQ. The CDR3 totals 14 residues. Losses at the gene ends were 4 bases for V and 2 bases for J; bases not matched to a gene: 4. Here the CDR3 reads CASSRPSGQETQYF. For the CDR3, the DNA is TGCGCCAGCAGCCGCCCTAGCGGGCAAGAGACCCAGTACTTC.

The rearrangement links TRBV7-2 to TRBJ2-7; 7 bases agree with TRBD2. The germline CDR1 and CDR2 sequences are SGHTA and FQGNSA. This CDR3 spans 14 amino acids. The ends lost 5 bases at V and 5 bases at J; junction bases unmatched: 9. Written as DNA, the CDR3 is TGTGCCAGCAGCCCGCAGAGCGGGACTAACGAGCAGTACTTC. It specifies CASSPQSGTNEQYF.

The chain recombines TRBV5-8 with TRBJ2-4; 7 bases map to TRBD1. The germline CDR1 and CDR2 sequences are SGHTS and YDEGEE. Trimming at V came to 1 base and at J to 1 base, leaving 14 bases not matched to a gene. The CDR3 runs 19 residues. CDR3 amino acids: CASSLKGRGPESAKNIQYF. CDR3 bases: TGTGCCAGCAGCTTGAAAGGAAGGGGGCCTGAGTCTGCCAAAAACATTCAGTACTTC.

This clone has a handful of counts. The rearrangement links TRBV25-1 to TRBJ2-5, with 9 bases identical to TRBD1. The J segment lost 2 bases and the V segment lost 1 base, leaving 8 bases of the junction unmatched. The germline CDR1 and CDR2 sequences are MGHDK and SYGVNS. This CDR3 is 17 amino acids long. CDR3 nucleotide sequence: TGTGCCAGCAGTGAATCCGGGGCCGGGACAGGGCAAGAGACCCAGTACTTC. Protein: CASSESGAGTGQETQYF.

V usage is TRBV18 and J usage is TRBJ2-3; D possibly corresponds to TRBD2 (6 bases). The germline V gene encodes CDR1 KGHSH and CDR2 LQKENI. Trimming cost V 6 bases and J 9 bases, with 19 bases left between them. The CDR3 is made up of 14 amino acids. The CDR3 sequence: CASSQGRESGTQYF. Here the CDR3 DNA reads TGTGCCAGCTCCCAAGGACGGGAGTCCGGCACGCAGTATTTT. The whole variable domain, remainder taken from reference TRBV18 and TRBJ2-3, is NAGVMQNPRHLVRRRGQEARLRCSPMKGHSHVYWYRQLPEEGLKFMVYLQKENIIDESGMPKERFSAEFPKEGPSILRIQQVVRGDSAAYFCASSQGRESGTQYFGPGTRLTVL.

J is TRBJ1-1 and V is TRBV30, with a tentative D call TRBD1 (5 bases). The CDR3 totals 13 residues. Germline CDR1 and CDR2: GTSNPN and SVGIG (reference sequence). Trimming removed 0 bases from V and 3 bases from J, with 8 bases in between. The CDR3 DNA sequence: TGTGCCTGGAGTGTTGGACAATACACTGAAGCTTTCTTT. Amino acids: CAWSVGQYTEAFF.

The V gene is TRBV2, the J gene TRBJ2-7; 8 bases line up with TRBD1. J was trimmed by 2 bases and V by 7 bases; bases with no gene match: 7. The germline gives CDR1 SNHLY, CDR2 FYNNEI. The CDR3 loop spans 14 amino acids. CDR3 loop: CASITGQVTYEQYF. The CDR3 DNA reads TGTGCCAGCATAACGGGACAGGTAACCTACGAGCAGTACTTC.

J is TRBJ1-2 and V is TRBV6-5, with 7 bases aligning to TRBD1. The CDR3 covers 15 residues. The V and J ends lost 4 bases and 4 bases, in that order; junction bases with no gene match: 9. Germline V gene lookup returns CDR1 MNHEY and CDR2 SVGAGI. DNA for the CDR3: TGTGCCAGCAGTTTCAGACCGGGACAGCTCTATGGCTACACCTTC. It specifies CASSFRPGQLYGYTF.

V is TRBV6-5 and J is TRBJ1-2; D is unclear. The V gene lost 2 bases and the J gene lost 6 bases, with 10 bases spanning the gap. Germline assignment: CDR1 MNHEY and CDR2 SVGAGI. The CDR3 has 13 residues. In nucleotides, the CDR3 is TGTGCCAGCAGTTACCAGGAGGACGATGGCTACACCTTC. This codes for CASSYQEDDGYTF.

The CDR3 DNA is TGTGCCAGCAGTCTCGGGGATGAGCAGTTCTTC. Translated: CASSLGDEQFF. This chain connects TRBV6-5 to TRBJ2-1; maybe TRBD2 (5 bases). The germline V and J ends were trimmed by 5 bases and 8 bases, with 7 bases remaining between them. The CDR3 is 11 amino acids. Germline V CDR1 and CDR2: MNHEY, SVGAGI.

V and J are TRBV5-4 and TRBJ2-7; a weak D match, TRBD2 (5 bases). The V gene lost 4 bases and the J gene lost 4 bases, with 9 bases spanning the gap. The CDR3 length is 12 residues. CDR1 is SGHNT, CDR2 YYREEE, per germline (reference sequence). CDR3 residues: CASSVEGYEQYV. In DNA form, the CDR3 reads TGTGCCAGCAGCGTCGAGGGTTACGAGCAGTACGTC.

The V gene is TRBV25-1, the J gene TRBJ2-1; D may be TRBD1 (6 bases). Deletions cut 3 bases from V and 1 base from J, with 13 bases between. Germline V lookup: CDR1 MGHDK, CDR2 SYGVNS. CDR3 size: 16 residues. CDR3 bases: TGTGCCAGCAGTGACCCGACAGGTAGATCCTACAATGAGCAGTTCTTC. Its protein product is CASSDPTGRSYNEQFF.

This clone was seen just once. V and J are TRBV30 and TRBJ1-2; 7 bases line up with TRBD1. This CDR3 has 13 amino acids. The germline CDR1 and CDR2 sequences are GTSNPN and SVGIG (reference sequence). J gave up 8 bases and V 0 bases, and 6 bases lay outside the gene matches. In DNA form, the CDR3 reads TGTGCCTGGAGTGTCATACAGGGGATAGGCTACACCTTC. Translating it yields CAWSVIQGIGYTF.

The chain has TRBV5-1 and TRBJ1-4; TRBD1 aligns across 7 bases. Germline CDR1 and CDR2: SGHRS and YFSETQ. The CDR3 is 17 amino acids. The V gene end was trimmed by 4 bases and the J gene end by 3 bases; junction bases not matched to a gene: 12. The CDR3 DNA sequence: TGCGCCAGCAGCCCCGGACAGGTTACGCTCTCTAATGAAAAACTGTTTTTT. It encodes CASSPGQVTLSNEKLFF. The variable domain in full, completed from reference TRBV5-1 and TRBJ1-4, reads KAGVTQTPRYLIKTRGQQVTLSCSPISGHRSVSWYQQTPGQGLQFLFEYFSETQRNKGNFPGRFSGRQFSNSRSEMNVSTLELGDSALYLCASSPGQVTLSNEKLFFGSGTQLSVL.

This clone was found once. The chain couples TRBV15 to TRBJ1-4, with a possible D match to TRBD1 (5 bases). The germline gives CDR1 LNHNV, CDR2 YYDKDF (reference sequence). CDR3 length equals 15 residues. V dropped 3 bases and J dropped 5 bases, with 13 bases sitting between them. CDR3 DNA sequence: TGTGCCACCAGCAGGGACATTTTGGGAAATGAAAAACTGTTTTTT. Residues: CATSRDILGNEKLFF.

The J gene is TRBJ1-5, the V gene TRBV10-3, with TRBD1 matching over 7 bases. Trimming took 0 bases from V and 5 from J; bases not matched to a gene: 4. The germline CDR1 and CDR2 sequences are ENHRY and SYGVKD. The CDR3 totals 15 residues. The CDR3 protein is CAISESGGSDQPQHF. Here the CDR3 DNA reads TGTGCCATCAGTGAGTCAGGGGGCTCGGATCAGCCCCAGCATTTT.

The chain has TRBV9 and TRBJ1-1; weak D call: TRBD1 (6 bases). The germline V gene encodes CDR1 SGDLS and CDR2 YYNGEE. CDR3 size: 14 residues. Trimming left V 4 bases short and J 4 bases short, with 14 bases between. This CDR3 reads CASSRFTGITEAFF. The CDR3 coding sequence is TGTGCCAGCAGCCGATTCACAGGGATCACTGAAGCTTTCTTT.